The rows below give T cell receptor beta chains drawn from one sample of a study of T cell responses to AZD1222 COVID-19 vaccine. Assay used: immunoSEQ multiplex PCR; TCRdb lists only in-frame clones, some missing. The top ten hold 1.5% to 1.9% of the sample, which has about 120,000 clones, around 92% seen once. The sequencing used peripheral blood, collected on day 0 of AZD1222 vaccination. Every receptor here comes from an adult in good health. CDR3s include the opening cysteine and the closing phenylalanine or tryptophan. Fields, in order: CDR3 length, V gene, CDR3 protein.

14 TRBV6-5 CASSRSGSSYEQYF
16 TRBV19 CASAYGTGINTGELFF
11 TRBV12-3/TRBV12-4 CASSGTGSAFF
17 TRBV5-4 CASSLAYHRDVQETQYF
15 TRBV9 CASSVGQGKDTEAFF
14 TRBV7-3 CASSAQGSDSPLHF
12 TRBV4-1 CASRHSGTEAFF
16 TRBV15 CATSRRLAGDYNEQFF
16 TRBV5-6 CASSLGGLAGGGEQYF
18 TRBV7-2 CASSLARSSGNRRETQYF
14 TRBV28 CASSFHRVDTEAFF
12 TRBV21-1 CASLGTHYGYTF
15 TRBV6-5 CASSYIGTGGYEQYF
16 TRBV6-5 CASSSTGVSYNSPLHF
14 TRBV7-9 CASSPGGPGNTIYF
13 TRBV5-1 CASSLVAGNTIYF
12 TRBV11-3 CASTLRTGELFF
16 TRBV6-5 CASSYMGAQHPTEAFF